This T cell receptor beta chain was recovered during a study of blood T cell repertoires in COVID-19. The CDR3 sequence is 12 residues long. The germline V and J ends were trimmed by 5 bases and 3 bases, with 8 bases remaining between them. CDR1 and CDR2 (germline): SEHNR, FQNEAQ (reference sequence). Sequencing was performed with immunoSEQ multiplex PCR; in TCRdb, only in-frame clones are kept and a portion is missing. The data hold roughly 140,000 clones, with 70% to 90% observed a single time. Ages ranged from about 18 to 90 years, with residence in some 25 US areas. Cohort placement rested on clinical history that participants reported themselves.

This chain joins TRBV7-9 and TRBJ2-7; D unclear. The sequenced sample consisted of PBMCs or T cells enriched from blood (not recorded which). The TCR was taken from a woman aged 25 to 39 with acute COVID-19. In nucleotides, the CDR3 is TGTGCCAGCAGCCTACAGAACTACGAGCAGTACTTC. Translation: CASSLQNYEQYF.